The 2 T cell receptor beta chains below come from one sample, sequenced in a study of T cells in Graves' hyperthyroidism and ophthalmopathy. The source material, RNA transcripts, was used to amplify TCR beta CDR3 regions. The HTBI primer set drove a first-round RT-PCR of the TCR CDR3. In TCRdb, the multiplex PCR reads were re-called with MiXCR into one record per CDR3 protein. The table includes about 710,000 distinct CDR3 sequences, around 17% detected once. Sequencing input: blood. The receptor source for this set is a man between 18 and 29 years old with Graves' hyperthyroidism.

This clonotype was recorded at least ten times. V is TRBV20-1 and J is TRBJ2-1, with D hard to call. The CDR3 runs to 15 residues. Trimming left V 2 bases short and J 0 bases short, with 11 bases between. The germline V gene has CDR1 DFQATT and CDR2 SNEGSKA (reference sequence). The CDR3 loop is CSARRLISSYNEQFF. The CDR3 bases are TGCAGTGCTAGACGCCTCATCAGCTCCTACAATGAGCAGTTCTTC.

This clonotype was counted at least ten times. V is TRBV9 and J is TRBJ1-6; 10 positions match TRBD1. Germline V gives CDR1 SGDLS, CDR2 YYNGEE. The ends lost 7 bases at V and 7 bases at J; junction bases unmatched: 5. The CDR3 has 14 amino acids. This chain's CDR3 is CASSSGQGNSPLHF. CDR3 coding DNA: TGTGCCAGCTCGTCGGGACAGGGGAATTCACCCCTCCACTTT.